The present T cell receptor beta chain was sequenced within a study of cytomegalovirus exposure and HLA in healthy donors. Findings and limits, study-wide: Reportedly, cytomegalovirus status was diagnosed with high sensitivity and specificity. In a later analysis, most CMV-associated TCR beta chains appeared HLA-restricted. Later examination showed HLA-associated TCR beta chains had greater clonal expansion than equally common others.

The PCR was carried out with 60 Vbeta primers and 13 Jbeta primers. The table came from immunoSEQ multiplex PCR; TCRdb's copy has only in-frame clones and leaves some out. The sample holds about 160,000 clones, about 75% seen once. The CDR3 has 16 residues. Germline V gene data show CDR1 as SGHRS and CDR2 as YFSETQ. The V gene lost 0 bases and the J gene lost 3 bases, with 15 bases spanning the gap. About this clone itself: No antigen is known for it.

Whereas donors were nominally healthy upon sampling, unrecorded immune exposures were probable. The sample comprised PBMCs. This sequence was found in a female donor in good health and CMV-seronegative. The chain combines TRBV5-1 with TRBJ1-2; perhaps TRBD1 as D (5 bases). The CDR3 DNA reads as TGCGCCAGCAGCTTGGCCGGCAGGGAGGCGGACTATGGCTACACCTTC. Its translation: CASSLAGREADYGYTF.